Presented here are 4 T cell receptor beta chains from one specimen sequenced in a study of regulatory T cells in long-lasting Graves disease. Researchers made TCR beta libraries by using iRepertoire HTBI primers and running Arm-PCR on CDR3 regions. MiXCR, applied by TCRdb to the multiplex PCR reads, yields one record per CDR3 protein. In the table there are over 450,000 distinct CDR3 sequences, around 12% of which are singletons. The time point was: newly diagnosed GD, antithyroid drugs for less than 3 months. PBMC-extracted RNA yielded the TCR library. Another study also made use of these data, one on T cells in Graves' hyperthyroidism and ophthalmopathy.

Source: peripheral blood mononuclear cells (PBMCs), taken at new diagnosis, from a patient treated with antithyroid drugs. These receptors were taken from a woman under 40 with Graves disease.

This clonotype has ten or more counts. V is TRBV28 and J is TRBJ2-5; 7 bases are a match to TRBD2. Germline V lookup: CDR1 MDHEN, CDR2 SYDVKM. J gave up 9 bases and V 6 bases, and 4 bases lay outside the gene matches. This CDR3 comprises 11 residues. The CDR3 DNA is TGTGCCAGCAGATCCCGGGGGGCCCAGTACTTC. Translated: CASRSRGAQYF.

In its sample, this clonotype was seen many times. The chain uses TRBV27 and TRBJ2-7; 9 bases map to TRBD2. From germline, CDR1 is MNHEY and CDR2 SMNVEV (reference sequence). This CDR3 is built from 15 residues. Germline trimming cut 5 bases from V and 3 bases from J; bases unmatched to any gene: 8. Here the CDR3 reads CASSPIAGDIYEQYF. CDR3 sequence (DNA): TGTGCCAGCAGTCCGATAGCGGGAGATATCTACGAGCAGTACTTC.

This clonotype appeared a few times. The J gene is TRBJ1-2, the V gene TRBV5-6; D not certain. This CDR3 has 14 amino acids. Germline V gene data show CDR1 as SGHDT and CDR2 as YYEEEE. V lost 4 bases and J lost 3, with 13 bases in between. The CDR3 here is CASSHRWGDYGYTF. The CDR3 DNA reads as TGTGCCAGCAGCCATCGGTGGGGAGACTATGGCTACACCTTC.

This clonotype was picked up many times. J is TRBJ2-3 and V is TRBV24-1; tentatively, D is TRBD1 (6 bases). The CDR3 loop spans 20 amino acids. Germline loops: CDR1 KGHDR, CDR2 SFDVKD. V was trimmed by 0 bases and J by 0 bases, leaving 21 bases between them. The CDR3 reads CATSDLPRGGQSFSTDTQYF. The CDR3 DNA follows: TGTGCCACCAGTGATTTGCCCCGTGGGGGACAAAGCTTTAGCACAGATACGCAGTATTTT.